This TCR beta chain was identified during a study of blood T cell repertoires in COVID-19. Study-wide background: COVID-19 samples, acute and convalescent, were from the United States, Italy and Spain. Sources were T cells, B-cell-depleted T cells, or PBMCs; the material itself was cDNA or gDNA.

V lost 5 bases, J lost 3 bases, and 3 bases stayed unmatched. The germline CDR1 and CDR2 sequences are SGHTA and FQGTGA. The CDR3 extends over 15 amino acids. Original analysis: Reference gene primers were amplified, and this amplification served to estimate nucleated cell counts. Sequencing was performed with immunoSEQ multiplex PCR; in TCRdb, only in-frame clones are kept and a portion is missing. V and J calls and clone size are copied from that table; D and trimming were computed from the DNA. The sample has over 100,000 clones; just under 90% are singletons. Sequencing used peripheral blood. This TCR was sampled from a human donor in a cohort sampled during active COVID-19. The rearrangement joins TRBV7-3 to TRBJ1-6, with TRBD1 matching over 8 bases. In DNA form, the CDR3 reads TGTGCCAGCAGCGCGGGGACAGGCTATAATTCACCCCTCCACTTT. Protein product: CASSAGTGYNSPLHF.